This paragraph covers one T cell receptor beta chain sequence. Participants, about 18 to 89 years old, spanned 25 or so US areas. Sequenced by immunoSEQ multiplex PCR; TCRdb stores in-frame clones only, minus some. The sample contains 350,000 to 400,000 clones, 87% of which appear only once. Germline CDR1 reads SQVTM; CDR2 reads ANQGSEA. The CDR3 extends over 12 amino acids. V dropped 1 base and J dropped 6 bases, with 6 bases sitting between them. This entry comes from a study of blood T cell repertoires in COVID-19. This TCR was recovered from a woman aged 25-40 years who had recovered from COVID-19. This chain connects TRBV29-1 to TRBJ2-2, with D maybe TRBD2 (5 bases). The sequencing input was PBMCs or T cells enriched from blood (not recorded which). This chain's CDR3 is CSVEGGPGELFF. The CDR3 DNA reads as TGCAGCGTTGAAGGCGGGCCCGGGGAGCTGTTTTTT.